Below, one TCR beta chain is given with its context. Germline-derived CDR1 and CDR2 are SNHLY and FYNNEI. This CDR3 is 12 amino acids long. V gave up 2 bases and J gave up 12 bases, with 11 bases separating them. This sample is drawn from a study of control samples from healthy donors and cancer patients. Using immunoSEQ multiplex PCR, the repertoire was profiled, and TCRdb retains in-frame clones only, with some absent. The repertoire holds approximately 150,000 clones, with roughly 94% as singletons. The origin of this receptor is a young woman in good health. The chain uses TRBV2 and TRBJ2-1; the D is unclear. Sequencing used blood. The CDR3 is CASSEWSRAQFF. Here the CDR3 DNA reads TGTGCCAGCAGTGAATGGTCACGAGCGCAGTTCTTC.